This T cell receptor beta chain was identified during a study of T cells in Graves' hyperthyroidism and ophthalmopathy. Germline V lookup: CDR1 LNHNV, CDR2 YYDKDF (reference sequence). V was clipped by 0 bases and J by 0 bases, with 12 bases between them. This CDR3 contains 18 residues. From RNA transcripts, TCR beta CDR3 regions were amplified. First-round RT-PCR of the TCR CDR3 relied on the HTBI primer set. Via MiXCR, TCRdb re-called the multiplex PCR reads, giving one row per CDR3 protein. The table shows fewer than 55,000 distinct CDR3 sequences, with roughly 51% occurring only once. A single count supports this clonotype.

The chain uses TRBV15 and TRBJ2-6, with D unclear. The sample consisted of peripheral blood or thyroid tissue (not recorded which). This clonotype originated in a man aged 18 to 30 with Graves' hyperthyroidism. CDR3 protein: CATSRDMALPSGANVLTF. In nucleotides, the CDR3 is TGTGCCACCAGCAGAGATATGGCACTACCCTCTGGGGCCAACGTCCTGACTTTC. Using reference TRBV15 and TRBJ2-6 for the parts outside the CDR3, the full variable domain is DAMVIQNPRYQVTQFGKPVTLSCSQTLNHNVMYWYQQKSSQAPKLLFHYYDKDFNNEADTPDNFQSRRPNTSFCFLDIRSPGLGDTAMYLCATSRDMALPSGANVLTFGAGSRLTVL.